This T cell receptor (beta chain) was identified in a study of blood T cell repertoires in COVID-19 (dated by TCRdb to 2018 to 2021). With regard to the full study: Samples covering the acute and convalescent phases of COVID-19 were provided by collaborators in the United States, Italy and Spain. The material from the prospective study consisted of cDNA or gDNA derived from T cells, B-cell-depleted T cells, or PBMCs. Deeply sampled blood TCRbeta repertoires from subjects exposed to, actively infected with, or recovered from COVID-19 were included in the dataset. The repertoires were released in a freely available public database intended as a resource for research on the immune response to SARS-CoV-2. The samples were drawn from two sources: the first 160 participants of the ongoing ImmuneRACE study, and 1,200 or so subjects contributed by 6 global collaborators. A de-identified subject ID, COVID-19 status, age in years and sex were almost always included in the sample metadata. Where available, HLA class I and class II types were obtained from metadata supplied by the sample provider rather than from assay-based typing. The paper's findings and limits, for the study overall: How much clinical and demographic metadata was included differed by source and by participant, and the metadata was provided uncurated.

In Seattle, one collaborating source enrolled patients while the infection was active and tracked those patients longitudinally over the course of disease. Whole blood was collected in K2EDTA tubes by collaborating institutions according to the institutions' own protocols. For TCRbeta analysis, collaborators shipped samples in one of three forms: frozen whole blood, isolated PBMCs, or DNA extracted from either of those sample types. Worth noting for this clone: The antigen it binds to is not known. No base qualities exist here, and no much larger clone lies one base off it.

TCRbeta CDR3 regions were amplified from genomic DNA using the immunoSEQ Assay, a bias-controlled multiplex PCR. In the authors' own workflow: Within the assay, amplification of reference gene primers was used to estimate how many nucleated cells each sample contained. Sequence reads were collapsed and filtered to measure the absolute abundance of every unique TCRbeta CDR3 rearrangement. For each sample, productive Simpson clonality was calculated as the square root of Simpson's diversity index across productive rearrangements. TCRdb's version of the immuneACCESS table is confined to in-frame rearrangements and falls short of the full clone set. An unresolved V gene accounts for under half of the shortfall where checked; the remainder is of unknown origin. V and J calls plus clone size are reproduced from that table; the DNA served to infer D and trimming. A total of about 300,000 clones appear in this sample, about 91% of them only once. The top ten clones comprise 1.5% to 2% of the sample.

The CDR3 numbers 13 residues from cysteine through phenylalanine. The only DNA kept is the CDR3, 39 bases in frame from the first base. V and J are truncated by 4 bases and 2 bases respectively, leaving an intervening sequence of 8 bases. Sequences MNHEY (CDR1) and SVGAGI (CDR2) are obtained from the germline V gene. This receptor chain uses TRBV6-5 and TRBJ1-1, with no confident D gene call. The clonotype originates from a woman aged 25 to 39 with COVID-19, enrolled during active disease. Sequencing was carried out using peripheral blood. The CDR3 sequence is CASSSQINTEAFF. The DNA sequence follows: TGTGCCAGCAGTTCCCAGATAAACACTGAAGCTTTCTTT.